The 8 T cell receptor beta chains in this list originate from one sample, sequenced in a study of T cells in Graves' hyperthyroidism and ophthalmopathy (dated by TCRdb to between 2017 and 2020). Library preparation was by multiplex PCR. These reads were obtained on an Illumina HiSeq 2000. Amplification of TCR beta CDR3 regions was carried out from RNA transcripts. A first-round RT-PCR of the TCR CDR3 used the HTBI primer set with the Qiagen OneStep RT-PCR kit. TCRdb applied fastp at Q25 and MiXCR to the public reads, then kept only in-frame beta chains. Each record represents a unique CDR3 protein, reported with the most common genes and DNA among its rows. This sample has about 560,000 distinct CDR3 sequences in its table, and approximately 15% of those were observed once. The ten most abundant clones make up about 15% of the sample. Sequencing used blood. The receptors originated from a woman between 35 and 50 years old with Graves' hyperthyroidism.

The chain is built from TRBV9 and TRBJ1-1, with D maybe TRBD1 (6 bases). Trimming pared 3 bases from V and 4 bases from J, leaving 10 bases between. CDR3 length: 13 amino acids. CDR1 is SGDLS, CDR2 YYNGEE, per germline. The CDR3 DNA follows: TGTGCCAGCAGCGGCTCAGGGGCCACTGAAGCTTTCTTT. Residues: CASSGSGATEAFF.

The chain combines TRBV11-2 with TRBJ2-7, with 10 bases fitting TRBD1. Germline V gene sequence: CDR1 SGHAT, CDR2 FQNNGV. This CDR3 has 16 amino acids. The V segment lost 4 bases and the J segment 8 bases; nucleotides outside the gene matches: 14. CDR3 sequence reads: CASSYPRTGGNVQQYF. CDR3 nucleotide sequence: TGTGCCAGCAGCTACCCCAGGACAGGGGGGAACGTACAGCAGTACTTC.

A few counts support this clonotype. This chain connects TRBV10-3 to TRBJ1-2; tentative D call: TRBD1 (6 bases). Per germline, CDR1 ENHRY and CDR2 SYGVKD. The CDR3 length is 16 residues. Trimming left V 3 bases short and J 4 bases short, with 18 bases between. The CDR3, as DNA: TGTGCCATCAGTGAATATCAGGGGAGTCAGTCCTATGGCTACACCTTC. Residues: CAISEYQGSQSYGYTF.

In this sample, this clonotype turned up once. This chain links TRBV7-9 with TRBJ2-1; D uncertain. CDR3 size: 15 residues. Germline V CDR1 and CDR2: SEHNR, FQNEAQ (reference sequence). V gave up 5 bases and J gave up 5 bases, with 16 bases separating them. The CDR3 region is CASSPRENVDNEQFF. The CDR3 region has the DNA TGTGCCAGCAGCCCCCGCGAGAATGTAGACAATGAGCAGTTCTTC.

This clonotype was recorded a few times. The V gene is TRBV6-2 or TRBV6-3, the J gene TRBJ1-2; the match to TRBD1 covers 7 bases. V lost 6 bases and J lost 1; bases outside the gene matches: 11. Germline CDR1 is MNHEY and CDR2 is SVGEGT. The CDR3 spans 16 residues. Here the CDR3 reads CASRSGQATLNYGYTF. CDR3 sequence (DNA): TGTGCCAGCAGGTCAGGACAGGCCACCCTTAACTATGGCTACACCTTC.

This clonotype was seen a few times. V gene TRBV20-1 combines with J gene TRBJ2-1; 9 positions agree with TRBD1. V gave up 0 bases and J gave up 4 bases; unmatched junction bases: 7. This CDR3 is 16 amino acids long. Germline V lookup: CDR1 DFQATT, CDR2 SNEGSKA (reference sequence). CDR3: CSARDGGQGIYNEQFF. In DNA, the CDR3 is TGCAGTGCTAGAGATGGGGGACAGGGAATATACAATGAGCAGTTCTTC.

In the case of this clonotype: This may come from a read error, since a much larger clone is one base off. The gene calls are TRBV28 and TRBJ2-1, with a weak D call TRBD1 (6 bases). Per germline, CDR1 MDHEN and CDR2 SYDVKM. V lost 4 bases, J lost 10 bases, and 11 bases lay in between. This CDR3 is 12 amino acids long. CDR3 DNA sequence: TGTGCCAGCAGTTACGGACAGAACGAGCAGTTCTTC. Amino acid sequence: CASSYGQNEQFF.

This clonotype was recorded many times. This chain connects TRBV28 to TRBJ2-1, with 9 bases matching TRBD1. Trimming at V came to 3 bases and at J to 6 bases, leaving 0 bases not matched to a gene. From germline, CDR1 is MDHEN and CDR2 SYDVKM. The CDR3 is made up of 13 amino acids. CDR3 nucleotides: TGTGCCAGCAGTTTGGGACAGGGCAATGAGCAGTTCTTC. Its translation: CASSLGQGNEQFF.